The entry below describes one T cell receptor (beta chain). Its antigen specificity is not known. Within one base of it there is no much larger clone, and no base qualities were kept. This entry comes from a study of blood T cells in healthy people across ages (dated by TCRdb to the mid-2010s). Study-level background: Template switching captured roughly one uniquely barcoded TCR beta cDNA molecule per two T cells in model experiments. The study measured age-related changes in TCR beta repertoire diversity using deep sequencing normalized with unique cDNA molecular identifiers. Donors were grouped into four age groups: young (average 16 years), middle-aged (about 38), aged (around 66) and long-lived (approximately 75). Two additional independent replicas of 1 million unique cDNA reads from the same blood draw were analyzed for two donors (one aged 18 to 30 and one aged 80 or older). To avoid experimental bias, donors of different ages were spread randomly across the sequencing lanes. Study-level results and caveats: The long-lived group showed more naive CD4+ T cells, fewer expanded clones and increased TCR diversity than the aged group, suggesting age selection. Estimates of total diversity based on one million sequenced T cells were regarded as lower bounds and as underestimates. Bulk unsorted PBMC profiling prevented conclusive comparison of naive and antigen-experienced compartments. Because the CMV infection status of the donors was unknown, age-related changes in expanded clonotypes may potentially have been confounded. Observed TCR beta diversity per million T cells fell roughly linearly with age, and a significant reduction was already apparent by age approximately 40. A strong correlation was found between observed TCR beta diversity and the percentage of naive T cells measured by flow cytometry.

The 35 to 40 donors, aged roughly 6 to 95 years, were systemically healthy Caucasian individuals from Russia. Around 10 milliliters of peripheral blood were collected from each donor into EDTA-treated Vacutainer tubes. PBMCs were isolated by Ficoll-Paque density-gradient centrifugation, with at least 6 million obtained per sample. Total RNA was extracted from PBMCs with Trizol reagent, with at least 6 micrograms obtained per sample. For every donor, an aliquot of PBMCs went through flow cytometry to measure the percentages of naive CD45RAhigh/CD27high T cells. The method behind the library was 5' RACE. Sequencing used an Illumina HiSeq 2500. A second roughly 7 to 11 cycle PCR used a sample-barcoded 5' primer and a J-beta primer mix. A template-switch 5' adaptor carrying 12 random nucleotides introduced a unique molecular identifier onto each TCR beta cDNA molecule. Each sample yielded at least 2.5 million CDR3-containing paired-end reads. First-strand cDNA synthesis was performed from all RNA using the Mint cDNA synthesis kit, with priming by a TRBC-specific oligonucleotide. Following uracil-DNA glycosylase treatment, a first 18-cycle PCR with universal primers M1SS and BC2_uni_R was performed on all cDNA. The authors' analysis ran thus. For normalization, 1 million high-quality reads were randomly selected from each sample, with every read carrying a distinct molecular identifier. Instead of being binned into consensus sequences, reads that shared molecular identifiers were thrown out. MiTCR, with a Q25 quality threshold and the strictest error-elimination algorithm, was used for CDR3 identification, clonotype clustering and error correction. A nonparametric unseen species model using Euler transformation provided a lower-bound estimate of total TCR beta diversity. The public reads were run again by TCRdb, first through fastp at Q25 and then through MiXCR, and only productive beta chains were kept. A single entry per CDR3 protein holds the most common genes and DNA from its merged rows. These V and J calls originate from TCRdb's pipeline instead of the authors' own analysis. For this sample there are roughly 700,000 distinct CDR3 sequences; approximately 50% appear just once. About a third of the sample lies in the top ten.

CDR1 is given as SGHDN and CDR2 as FVKESK, both from the germline V gene. The CDR3 contains 23 residues, cysteine and phenylalanine counted. Only CDR3 DNA is held: 69 bases, read in frame from base 1. Trimming accounts for 3 bases at V and 3 bases at J, while the number of junction bases matched to no gene is 27. Sequenced sample: blood. Rearrangement joined TRBV14 to TRBJ2-7; 12 of the junction bases match TRBD2. This sequence was found in a woman in her sixties or seventies in good health. The DNA reads TGTGCCAGCAGCCAGGTCAGGGGACAGGGAGGACTAGCGGGGTCCAGAGGATACTACGAGCAGTACTTC. Its coded protein is CASSQVRGQGGLAGSRGYYEQYF.